This TCR beta chain originates from a study of identical twins. CDR1 is SGHDN and CDR2 is FVKESK in the germline V gene. This CDR3 has 20 residues. V was pared by 2 bases and J by 0 bases, with 15 bases of the junction left unmatched. TCRdb fed the 5' RACE reads into MiXCR, producing one record per CDR3 protein. The sample gives roughly 690,000 distinct CDR3 sequences, roughly 6% of which show up once; under 2% is in the top ten. This chain joins TRBV14 and TRBJ2-2; 7 nucleotides align to TRBD1. Sequenced: naive T cells sorted from blood. The source of this sequence is a man between 18 and 35 years old in good health. CDR3 nucleotides: TGTGCCAGCAGCCAAAAACGGGGAACAGGGGACAAAGCGAACACCGGGGAGCTGTTTTTT. It yields the protein CASSQKRGTGDKANTGELFF. Based on the CDR3 plus reference TRBV14 and TRBJ2-2, the full variable domain is EAGVTQFPSHSVIEKGQTVTLRCDPISGHDNLYWYRRVMGKEIKFLLHFVKESKQDESGMPNNRFLAERTGGTYSTLKVQPAELEDSGVYFCASSQKRGTGDKANTGELFFGEGSRLTVL.